This T cell receptor beta chain was recorded in a study of CD4 T cells in relation to SARS-CoV-2 and coronaviruses. Whole-study context: ViraFEST: roughly ten-day antigen culture of PBMCs, then TCR beta CDR3 sequencing. Crossreactive spike epitopes shared across donors were mapped to their HLA restriction.

Overall study findings and caveats: SARS-CoV-2-driven expansion was significantly weaker in crossreactive than monoreactive clones.

V gave up 2 bases and J gave up 5 bases; unmatched junction bases: 9. The CDR3 extends over 16 amino acids. Germline loops: CDR1 SGHRS, CDR2 YFSETQ. Profiled with immunoSEQ multiplex PCR; TCRdb holds only in-frame clones, not every one. This sample has around 41,000 clones, with 84% found just once. Naive or memory CD4+ cells were cultured 1:1 with T cell-depleted PBMCs plus CEF. Concerning this clone itself: Its specificity is not known.

This receptor was obtained from an adult with COVID-19. The sample consisted of naive CD4+ T cells from PBMCs, cultured in vitro. The subset is: naive CD4+ T cells isolated by negative enrichment. The gene calls are TRBV5-1 and TRBJ2-1, with TRBD1 matching 8 bases. CDR3 sequence: CASSFTGQVWDNEQFF. The CDR3 DNA is TGCGCCAGCAGCTTCACGGGACAGGTCTGGGACAATGAGCAGTTCTTC.